The 22 T cell receptor beta chains listed next were all sequenced from one sample in a study of T cells in Graves' hyperthyroidism and ophthalmopathy. TCR beta CDR3 region amplification was performed from RNA transcripts. First-round RT-PCR of the TCR CDR3 relied on the HTBI primer set. TCRdb passed the multiplex PCR reads through MiXCR, listing each CDR3 protein once. The profile shows around 600,000 distinct CDR3 sequences, about 45% of them singletons. The specimen was peripheral blood or thyroid tissue (not recorded which). Every receptor here comes from an adult man with Graves' disease, either hyperthyroidism or ophthalmopathy (not recorded which).

The chain carries TRBV2 and TRBJ1-4, with a tentative D call TRBD1 (5 bases). Germline assignment: CDR1 SNHLY and CDR2 FYNNEI. Trimming took off 6 bases at V and 8 bases at J, with 22 bases between the two ends. The CDR3 has 16 residues. CDR3 region: CASSPTQWGANEKLFF. CDR3 in DNA: TGTGCCAGCAGCCCTACACAGTGGGGCGCAAACGAAAAACTGTTTTTT.

This clonotype occurred a few times. This chain joins TRBV11-3 and TRBJ2-2; D is ambiguous. CDR1 and CDR2 (germline): SGHNT, YENEEA. V lost 2 bases and J 3 bases, leaving 10 bases between the germline ends. This CDR3 spans 15 amino acids. CDR3: CASSLMSAHTGELFF. CDR3 coding DNA: TGTGCCAGCAGCTTAATGTCAGCCCACACCGGGGAGCTGTTTTTT.

This clonotype was seen a handful of times. The J gene is TRBJ1-2, the V gene TRBV20-1; tentative D call: TRBD1 (6 bases). Germline CDR1 DFQATT, CDR2 SNEGSKA (reference sequence). Trimming cost V 6 bases and J 5 bases, with 19 bases left between them. The CDR3 sequence is 14 residues long. CDR3 loop: CSAPKDRVSYGYTF. CDR3 coding DNA: TGCAGTGCCCCCAAGGACAGAGTTTCGTATGGCTACACCTTC.

This rearrangement joins TRBV20-1 to TRBJ1-1; D unresolved. V was clipped by 6 bases and J by 0 bases, with 11 bases between them. Germline CDR1 and CDR2: DFQATT and SNEGSKA (reference sequence). CDR3 size: 13 residues. CDR3 residues: CSASYDMNTEAFF. The CDR3 nucleotides are TGCAGTGCCTCATACGACATGAACACTGAAGCTTTCTTT.

The genes are TRBV5-1 and TRBJ2-7; TRBD2 matches 7 bases. Germline trimming cut 4 bases from V and 3 bases from J; bases unmatched to any gene: 25. The germline gives CDR1 SGHRS, CDR2 YFSETQ. The CDR3 spans 20 residues. The CDR3 DNA sequence: TGCGCCAGCAGCCAATGCAAAGGACTAGTGATCGTCAAGGTACACTACGAGCAGTACTTC. Protein: CASSQCKGLVIVKVHYEQYF.

This clonotype showed up just once. The chain has TRBV10-3 and TRBJ1-2; tentatively, D is TRBD1 (6 bases). V was pared by 3 bases and J by 4 bases, with 15 bases between. Germline CDR1 ENHRY, CDR2 SYGVKD. The CDR3 runs 15 residues. The CDR3 is CAISETTGEFYGYTF. The CDR3 bases are TGTGCCATCAGTGAAACGACAGGAGAGTTCTATGGCTACACCTTC.

The chain carries TRBV12-3 or TRBV12-4 and TRBJ2-7; D gene uncertain. Trimming left V 5 bases short and J 0 bases short, with 11 bases between. The CDR3 runs 14 residues. The CDR3 spells CASSEVLVSYEQYF. In DNA, the CDR3 is TGTGCCAGCAGTGAAGTTCTGGTCTCCTACGAGCAGTACTTC.

The chain combines TRBV29-1 with TRBJ1-3; perhaps TRBD1 as D (5 bases). This CDR3 is built from 13 residues. Germline loops: CDR1 SQVTM, CDR2 ANQGSEA. V lost 6 bases to trimming and J lost 0 bases, with 9 bases between them. The CDR3 sequence: CSVDMFSGNTIYF. CDR3 nucleotide sequence: TGCAGCGTGGACATGTTCTCTGGAAACACCATATATTTT.

This clonotype appeared a few times. The gene calls are TRBV20-1 and TRBJ2-5; D may be TRBD2 (6 bases). This CDR3 is 16 amino acids long. Between the trimmed V and J ends, which lost 1 base and 5 bases, there was a span of 20 bases. CDR1 is DFQATT and CDR2 is SNEGSKA in the germline V gene (reference sequence). The chain's CDR3 is CSARGASALLGETQYF. CDR3 nucleotides: TGCAGTGCTAGAGGGGCTAGCGCCCTACTCGGGGAGACCCAGTACTTC.

The rearrangement links TRBV12-3 or TRBV12-4 to TRBJ2-5, with TRBD1 identical over 9 bases. J was trimmed by 3 bases and V by 3 bases; bases with no gene match: 2. CDR3 size: 14 residues. The CDR3 region has the DNA TGTGCCAGCAGTTTTCGGACAGGGGAAGAGACCCAGTACTTC. It yields the protein CASSFRTGEETQYF.

The CDR3 loop is CSASLTSGGTYEQYF. The CDR3 nucleotides are TGCAGTGCCTCCCTGACTAGCGGGGGAACCTACGAGCAGTACTTC. The chain is built from TRBV20-1 and TRBJ2-7, with 12 bases fitting TRBD2. The CDR3 runs 15 residues. V lost 6 bases to trimming and J lost 2 bases; unmatched junction nucleotides: 8. The V gene's germline CDR1 is DFQATT and CDR2 SNEGSKA (reference sequence).

A word on this clonotype: Since no conserved phenylalanine or tryptophan closes the CDR3, a read error is the likely cause. The chain recombines TRBV7-3 with TRBJ1-5; TRBD1 matches at 10 bases. Germline V gene lookup returns CDR1 SGHTA and CDR2 FQGTGA. CDR3 length: 16 residues. The junction had 1 base not matched to a gene; V was cut back by 1 base and J by 1 base. The CDR3 sequence: CASSLRDRGSNQPQHC. Written as DNA, the CDR3 is TGTGCCAGCAGCTTAAGGGACAGGGGAAGCAATCAGCCCCAGCATTGT.

The sample holds one count of this clonotype. V gene TRBV19 combines with J gene TRBJ1-5, with TRBD1 as a possible D gene (5 bases). Between the trimmed V and J ends, which lost 5 bases and 6 bases, there was a span of 11 bases. Germline-derived CDR1 and CDR2 are LNHDA and SQIVND (reference sequence). The CDR3 extends over 13 amino acids. CDR3 DNA: TGTGCCAGTAGTTCCGGGGGGTTTCAGCCCCAGCATTTT. Its protein product is CASSSGGFQPQHF.

This clonotype appeared a few times. The V call is TRBV7-2, the J call TRBJ2-2, with 7 bases identical to TRBD2. Trimming removed 6 bases from V and 6 bases from J; junction bases left unmatched: 13. Germline loops: CDR1 SGHTA, CDR2 FQGNSA. This CDR3 has 16 residues. CDR3 region: CASSYSWASGAGELFF. In DNA form, the CDR3 reads TGTGCCAGCAGTTACTCCTGGGCTAGCGGAGCCGGGGAGCTGTTTTTT.

The rearrangement uses TRBV7-2 and TRBJ1-6; tentative D call: TRBD1 (6 bases). This CDR3 has 14 amino acids. Germline CDR1 reads SGHTA; CDR2 reads FQGNSA. V was shortened by 3 bases and J by 8 bases, with 11 bases between the two germline ends. CDR3 nucleotide sequence: TGTGCCAGCAGCTTTCTGGGGGCGGATTCACCCCTCCACTTT. It yields the protein CASSFLGADSPLHF.

The chain is built from TRBV20-1 and TRBJ2-5, with 9 bases identical to TRBD1. The CDR3 has 15 amino acids. With 1 base clipped from V and 4 bases from J, the junction kept 7 bases outside the gene matches. The germline gives CDR1 DFQATT, CDR2 SNEGSKA (reference sequence). This chain's CDR3 is CSARVGTGFRETQYF. The CDR3 DNA reads TGCAGTGCTAGAGTCGGGACAGGGTTTCGAGAGACCCAGTACTTC.

This clonotype was detected ten times or more. The chain carries TRBV20-1 and TRBJ1-1, with unresolved D. Germline-derived CDR1 and CDR2 are DFQATT and SNEGSKA (reference sequence). This CDR3 comprises 12 residues. V lost 5 bases and J lost 5, with 12 bases in between. The CDR3 spells CSAGGTTTEAFF. As DNA, the CDR3 is TGCAGTGCTGGCGGAACTACTACTGAAGCTTTCTTT.

The chain links TRBV7-9 to TRBJ2-7, with 9 nucleotides matching TRBD2. Germline V gene data show CDR1 as SEHNR and CDR2 as FQNEAQ (reference sequence). This CDR3 region has 16 residues. After removal of 5 bases from V and 2 bases from J, the junction contained 10 bases not matched to a gene. The CDR3 DNA is TGTGCCAGCAGCCAAGGATCTAGCGGGACAGCCTACGAGCAGTACTTC. Its protein product is CASSQGSSGTAYEQYF.

This clonotype was counted ten times or more. The CDR3 DNA sequence: TGCAGTGCTAGAGATGTACGTGGGAGGCCCCAAGAGACCCAGTACTTC. Its protein product is CSARDVRGRPQETQYF. The chain has TRBV20-1 and TRBJ2-5; tentative D call: TRBD2 (6 bases). V lost 0 bases and J 1 base, leaving 15 bases between the germline ends. The CDR3 totals 16 residues. Germline-derived CDR1 and CDR2 are DFQATT and SNEGSKA (reference sequence).

This clonotype was recorded a few times. V usage is TRBV7-2 and J usage is TRBJ1-5, with D perhaps matching TRBD1 (6 bases). V was shortened by 5 bases and J by 0 bases, with 11 bases between the two germline ends. Looked up from germline, CDR1 is SGHTA and CDR2 is FQGNSA. The CDR3 sequence is 15 residues long. The CDR3 coding sequence is TGTGCCAGCAGCCAAGGGGGGTTTAGCAATCAGCCCCAGCATTTT. Translation gives CASSQGGFSNQPQHF.

J is TRBJ2-7 and V is TRBV24-1, with a tentative D call TRBD1 (5 bases). Trimming pared 9 bases from V and 5 bases from J, leaving 10 bases between. The CDR3 runs 11 residues. In germline, CDR1 is KGHDR, CDR2 SFDVKD. In DNA, the CDR3 is TGTGCCACCGGTCAGGGTCACGAGCAGTACTTC. Encoded protein: CATGQGHEQYF.

This clonotype was counted between two and nine times. V is TRBV20-1 and J is TRBJ2-7; D is possibly TRBD2 (6 bases). V dropped 4 bases and J dropped 0 bases, with 10 bases sitting between them. This CDR3 region has 13 residues. The germline CDR1 and CDR2 sequences are DFQATT and SNEGSKA (reference sequence). The DNA for the CDR3 is TGCAGTGCTACCCGGGACTTCTCCTACGAGCAGTACTTC. Protein sequence: CSATRDFSYEQYF.